The entry that follows covers one T cell receptor beta chain sequence. These data are taken from a study of beta chain features in type 1 diabetes. Cell sorting via CD45RO/CCR7/CD25/CD127/CD95/CD27 was performed to obtain CD4+ naive, central memory, regulatory and stem cell-like memory cells. Germline loops: CDR1 LGHNA, CDR2 YNFKEQ. V was clipped by 5 bases and J by 6 bases, with 19 bases between them. The CDR3 has 16 residues. What was sequenced were expressed TCRB transcripts, since all of the isolated RNA had been reverse transcribed. Assay: immunoSEQ multiplex PCR; the TCRdb copy retains only in-frame clones and omits some. The sample lists 35,000 to 50,000 clones, about 50% occurring once.

This receptor was identified in a woman in her thirties in good health. The V and J genes are TRBV4-2 and TRBJ2-2, with D possibly matching TRBD1 (7 bases). Sequenced sample: stem cell memory CD4+ T cells from blood. CDR3 loop: CASSDMEGTVAGELFF. DNA of the CDR3: TGTGCCAGCAGCGACATGGAGGGGACAGTAGCCGGGGAGCTGTTTTTT.